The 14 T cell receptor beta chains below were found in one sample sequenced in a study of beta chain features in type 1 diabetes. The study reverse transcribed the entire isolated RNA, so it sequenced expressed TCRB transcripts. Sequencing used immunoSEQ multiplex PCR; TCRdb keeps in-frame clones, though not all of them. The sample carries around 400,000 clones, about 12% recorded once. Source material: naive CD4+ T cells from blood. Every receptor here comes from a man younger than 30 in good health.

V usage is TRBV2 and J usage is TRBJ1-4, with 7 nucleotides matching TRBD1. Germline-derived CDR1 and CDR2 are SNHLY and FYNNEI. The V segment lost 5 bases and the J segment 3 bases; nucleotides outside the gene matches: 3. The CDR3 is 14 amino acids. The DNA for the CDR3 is TGTGCCAGCAGTCTGGGACAGCCTAATGAAAAACTGTTTTTT. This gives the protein CASSLGQPNEKLFF. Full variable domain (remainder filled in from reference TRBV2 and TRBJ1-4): EPEVTQTPSHQVTQMGQEVILRCVPISNHLYFYWYRQILGQKVEFLVSFYNNEISEKSEIFDDQFSVERPDGSNFTLKIRSTKLEDSAMYFCASSLGQPNEKLFFGSGTQLSVL.

The CDR3 region has the DNA TGTGCCAGCAGTCCGCGGGTAGCTCCTCTTACCGAGCAGTACTTC. This codes for CASSPRVAPLTEQYF. The chain has TRBV28 and TRBJ2-7, with a possible D match to TRBD2 (5 bases). Trimming took off 5 bases at V and 6 bases at J, with 20 bases between the two ends. The CDR3 is made up of 15 amino acids. The V gene's germline CDR1 is MDHEN and CDR2 SYDVKM.

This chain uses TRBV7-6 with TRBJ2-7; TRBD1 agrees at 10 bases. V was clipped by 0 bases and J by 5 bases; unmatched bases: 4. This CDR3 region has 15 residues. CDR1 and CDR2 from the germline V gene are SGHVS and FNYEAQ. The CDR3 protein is CASSLAWTGGHEQYF. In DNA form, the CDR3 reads TGTGCCAGCAGCTTAGCGTGGACAGGGGGTCACGAGCAGTACTTC.

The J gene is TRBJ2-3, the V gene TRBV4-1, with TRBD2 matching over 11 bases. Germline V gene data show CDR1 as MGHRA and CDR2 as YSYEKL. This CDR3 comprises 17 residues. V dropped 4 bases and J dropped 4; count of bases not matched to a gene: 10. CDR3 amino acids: CASSLEVAGGQPDTQYF. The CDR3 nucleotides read TGCGCCAGCAGCCTTGAGGTAGCGGGGGGGCAGCCAGATACGCAGTATTTT.

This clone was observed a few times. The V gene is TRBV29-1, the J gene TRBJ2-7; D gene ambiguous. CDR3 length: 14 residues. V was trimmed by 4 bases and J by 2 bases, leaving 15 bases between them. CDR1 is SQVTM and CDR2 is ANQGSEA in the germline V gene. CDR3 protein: CSVAPYGEAYEQYF. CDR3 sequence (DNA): TGCAGCGTTGCTCCCTACGGTGAGGCCTACGAGCAGTACTTC.

The CDR3 reads CASSPPDREAFF. For the CDR3, the DNA is TGTGCCAGCAGTCCCCCCGACAGAGAAGCTTTCTTT. This sequence joins TRBV28 and TRBJ1-1; TRBD1 might be the D (5 bases). With 5 bases removed from V and 8 bases from J, the gap between germline ends came to 12 bases. Germline V gives CDR1 MDHEN, CDR2 SYDVKM. CDR3 length: 12 amino acids.

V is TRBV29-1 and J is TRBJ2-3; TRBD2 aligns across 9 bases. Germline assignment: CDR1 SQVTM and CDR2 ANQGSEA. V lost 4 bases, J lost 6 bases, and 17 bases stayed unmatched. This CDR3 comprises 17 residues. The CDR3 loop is CSVGVAPASGASDTQYF. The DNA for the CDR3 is TGCAGCGTTGGAGTGGCCCCGGCTAGCGGGGCTTCCGATACGCAGTATTTT.

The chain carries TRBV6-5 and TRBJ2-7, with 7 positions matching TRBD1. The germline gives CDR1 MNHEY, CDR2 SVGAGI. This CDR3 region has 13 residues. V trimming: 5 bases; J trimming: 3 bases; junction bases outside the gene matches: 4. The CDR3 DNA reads TGTGCCAGCAGTCTGGGACAGATCTACGAGCAGTACTTC. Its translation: CASSLGQIYEQYF.

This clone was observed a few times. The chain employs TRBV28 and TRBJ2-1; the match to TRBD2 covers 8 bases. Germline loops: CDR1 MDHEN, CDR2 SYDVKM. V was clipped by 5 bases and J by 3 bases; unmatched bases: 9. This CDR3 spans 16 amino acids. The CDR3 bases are TGTGCCAGCAGTACCTACACTAGCGGAATCTACAATGAGCAGTTCTTC. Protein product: CASSTYTSGIYNEQFF.

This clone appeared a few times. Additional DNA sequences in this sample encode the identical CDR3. CDR3 sequence reads: CSARAEETQYF. The DNA for the CDR3 is TGCAGTGCTAGGGCAGAAGAGACCCAGTACTTC. V gene TRBV20-1 combines with J gene TRBJ2-5; D ambiguous. The CDR3 contains 11 residues. V was cut by 3 bases and J by 3 bases, with 5 bases left in between. Germline lookup yields CDR1 DFQATT and CDR2 SNEGSKA (reference sequence).

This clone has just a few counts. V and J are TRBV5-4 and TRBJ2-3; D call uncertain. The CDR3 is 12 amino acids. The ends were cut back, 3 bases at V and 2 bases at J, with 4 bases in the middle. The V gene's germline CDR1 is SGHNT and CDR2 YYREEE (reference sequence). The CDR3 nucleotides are TGTGCCAGCAGCTCCTACACAGATACGCAGTATTTT. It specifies CASSSYTDTQYF.

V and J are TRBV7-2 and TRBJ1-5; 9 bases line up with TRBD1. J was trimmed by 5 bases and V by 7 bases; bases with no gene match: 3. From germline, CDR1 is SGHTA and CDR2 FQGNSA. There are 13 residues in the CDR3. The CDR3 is CASTRDRDQPQHF. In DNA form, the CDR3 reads TGTGCCAGCACCCGGGACAGGGATCAGCCCCAGCATTTT.

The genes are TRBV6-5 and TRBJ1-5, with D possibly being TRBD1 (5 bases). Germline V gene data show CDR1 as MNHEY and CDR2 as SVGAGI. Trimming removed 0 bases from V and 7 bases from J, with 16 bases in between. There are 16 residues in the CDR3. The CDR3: CASSYSSGGAGQPQHF. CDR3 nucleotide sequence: TGTGCCAGCAGTTACTCGAGTGGTGGGGCAGGGCAGCCCCAGCATTTT.

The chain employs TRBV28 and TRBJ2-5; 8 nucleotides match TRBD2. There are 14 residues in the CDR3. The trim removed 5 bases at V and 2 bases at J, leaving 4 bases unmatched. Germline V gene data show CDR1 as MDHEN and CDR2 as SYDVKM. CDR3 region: CASSETSVQETQYF. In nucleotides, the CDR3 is TGTGCCAGCAGTGAGACTAGCGTGCAAGAGACCCAGTACTTC.